This T cell receptor beta chain was found in a study of blood T cell repertoires in COVID-19. Study overall: The analysed material was cDNA or gDNA that came from T cells, B-cell-depleted T cells, or PBMCs.

The data were produced by immunoSEQ multiplex PCR, yet TCRdb's version contains in-frame clones alone and is incomplete. The data contain around 470,000 clones, about nine tenths of them seen just once; the ten biggest clones take up more than 0.55%. Germline-derived CDR1 and CDR2 are SGHAT and FQDESV (reference sequence). The CDR3 contains 16 residues. V lost 5 bases, J lost 0 bases, and 11 bases lay in between. Recruits, aged roughly 18 to 95 years, lived in 24 US areas. The sample comprised PBMCs or T cells enriched from blood (not recorded which). The TCR originated in a man in his late teens or twenties who had recovered from COVID-19. J is TRBJ1-6 and V is TRBV11-1, with D perhaps matching TRBD1 (5 bases). The CDR3 sequence: CASSKTQGSYNSPLHF. DNA of the CDR3: TGTGCCAGCAGCAAGACCCAGGGCTCCTATAATTCACCCCTCCACTTT.